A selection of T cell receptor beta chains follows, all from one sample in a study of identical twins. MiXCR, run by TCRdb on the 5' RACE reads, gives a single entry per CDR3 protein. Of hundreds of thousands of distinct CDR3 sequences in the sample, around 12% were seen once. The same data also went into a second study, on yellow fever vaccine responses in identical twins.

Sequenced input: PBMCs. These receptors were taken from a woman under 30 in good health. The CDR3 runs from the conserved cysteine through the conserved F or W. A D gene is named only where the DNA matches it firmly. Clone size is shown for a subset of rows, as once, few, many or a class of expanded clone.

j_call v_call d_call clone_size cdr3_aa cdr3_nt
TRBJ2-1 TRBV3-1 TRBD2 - CASSQATLAGDEQFF TGTGCCAGCAGCCAAGCAACCCTAGCGGGAGATGAGCAGTTCTTC
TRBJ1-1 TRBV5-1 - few CASSLGTVLNTEAFF TGCGCCAGCAGCTTGGGGACAGTTCTGAACACTGAAGCTTTCTTT
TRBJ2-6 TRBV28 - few CASNLPGPGVLTF TGTGCCAGCAACCTCCCTGGGCCGGGCGTCCTGACTTTC
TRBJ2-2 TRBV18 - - CASSPDRVPNTGELFF TGTGCCAGCTCACCGGACCGGGTTCCGAACACCGGGGAGCTGTTTTTT
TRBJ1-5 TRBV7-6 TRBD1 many CASSEQGNSNQPQHF TGTGCCAGCAGCGAACAGGGGAATAGCAATCAGCCCCAGCATTTT
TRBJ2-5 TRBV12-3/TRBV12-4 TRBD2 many CASRARVAGTKETQYF TGTGCCAGCAGGGCCAGGGTAGCGGGGACGAAAGAGACCCAGTACTTC
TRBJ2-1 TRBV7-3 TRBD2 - CASSLFAGVLSNEQFF TGTGCCAGCAGCTTATTTGCGGGAGTCCTCTCCAATGAGCAGTTCTTC
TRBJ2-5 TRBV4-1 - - CASSTGPPGVLSETQYF TGCGCCAGCAGCACAGGACCCCCCGGAGTCCTTAGTGAGACCCAGTACTTC
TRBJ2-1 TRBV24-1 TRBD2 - CATSDSKAGGSSYNEQFF TGTGCCACCAGTGATTCGAAAGCGGGAGGGAGCTCCTACAATGAGCAGTTCTTC
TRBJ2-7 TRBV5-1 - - CASSLASPGRDEQYF TGCGCCAGCAGCTTGGCTAGTCCTGGTCGCGACGAGCAGTACTTC
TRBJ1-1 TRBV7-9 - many CASSLSQLGDEAFF TGTGCCAGCAGCTTATCCCAACTCGGAGATGAAGCTTTCTTT
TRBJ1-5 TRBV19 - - CASKQDYSNQPQHF TGTGCCAGTAAGCAGGATTATAGCAATCAGCCCCAGCATTTT